This TCR beta chain was sequenced during a study of identifying expanded T cells in peripheral blood (dated by TCRdb to the late 2010s). Notes on the research overall: Four technical replicates, made by sequencing separate aliquots from the same pool of genomic DNA, were compared pairwise.

Here is what the overall study found, with its caveats: It was expected by the authors that biological variance in healthy repertoires might increase further over much longer intervals, such as months to years. Both the number of clones called differentially abundant and the false-positive rate were significantly reduced by the beta-binomial model across all healthy-donor time intervals. In all healthy donors, the variance in clone template counts between samples taken 2 to 3 weeks apart rose significantly as total template count increased. The binomial model flagged roughly 1.1 differentially abundant clones between technical replicates, compared with approximately 16 over about 2 weeks and about 20 over around four weeks.

During the collection period, no immune events, such as infections, were documented for the healthy donors. Time-dependent variance in a beta-binomial model of T-cell clone differential abundance was calibrated using healthy-donor blood repertoires as a training cohort. The training cohort included around ten healthy donors, of whom 3 were female and 7 were male. An age range of roughly 25 to 70 years, with an average of roughly 40 years, was recorded for the donors. Whole blood from each healthy donor was obtained from a commercial supplier and was collected at three time points two to three weeks apart. Genomic DNA was extracted from unsorted whole blood for immunosequencing. V and J are trimmed by 1 base and 6 bases, and the gene matches miss 2 bases of the junction. There are 13 amino acids in the CDR3, from cysteine to phenylalanine inclusive. This entry keeps only the CDR3 DNA: 39 bases, framed from base 1. CDR1 and CDR2, per the germline V gene, are SGHNT and YENEEA.

Concerning this clone: The antigen it recognizes is unknown. There are no base qualities to consult, and no much larger clone falls within one base.

TCRbeta CDR3 regions were profiled by bias-controlled multiplex PCR amplification of genomic DNA with the immunoSEQ Assay. In the authors' own workflow: The absolute abundance of each unique TCRbeta CDR3 region was quantified after sequences were collapsed and filtered. Two models were used to test differential abundance: a binomial model (Fisher-equivalent) and a beta-binomial model that adds time-dependent variance fitted from healthy donors. Clones with fewer than 5 combined templates were removed, and a clone was called differentially abundant if the clone's Benjamini-Hochberg FDR was below 0.01. The form v = (b*log(k)+a)^2 was used to model beta-binomial variance as a function of total template count across the two samples. TCRdb holds this immuneACCESS table with in-frame rearrangements only. Some clones are missing; in checked studies, unresolved V genes explain under half, and the rest has no known cause. That table supplies the V and J calls and clone size; D and trimming were determined from the DNA. For this sample the table gives approximately 97,000 clones, of which 88% were detected only once. Of the sample, approximately 14% is held by the ten largest clones.

Sequences were obtained from blood. The receptor comes from a person aged 18 to 69 in good health. The chain employs TRBV11-3 and TRBJ1-1; 7 bases in the middle match TRBD1. The DNA is as follows: TGTGCCAGCAGCTTAGGACAGGGCGCTGAAGCTTTCTTT. It translates as CASSLGQGAEAFF. The variable domain in full, with residues beyond the CDR3 obtained from the reference TRBV11-3 and TRBJ1-1 genes, is EAGVVQSPRYKIIEKKQPVAFWCNPISGHNTLYWYLQNLGQGPELLIRYENEEAVDDSQLPKDRFSAERLKGVDSTLKIQPAELGDSAVYLCASSLGQGAEAFFGQGTRLTVV.